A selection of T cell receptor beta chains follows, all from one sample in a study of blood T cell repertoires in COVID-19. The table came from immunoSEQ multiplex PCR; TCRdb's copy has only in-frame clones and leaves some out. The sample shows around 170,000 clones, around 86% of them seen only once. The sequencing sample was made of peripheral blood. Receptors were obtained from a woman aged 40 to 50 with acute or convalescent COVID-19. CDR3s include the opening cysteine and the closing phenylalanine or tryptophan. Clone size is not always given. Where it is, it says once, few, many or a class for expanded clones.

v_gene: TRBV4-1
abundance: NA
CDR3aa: CASSPGGGDRGEQFF

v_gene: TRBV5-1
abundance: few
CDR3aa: CASSWGDREENQPQHF

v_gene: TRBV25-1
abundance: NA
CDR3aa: CASSDIGTSETYEQYF

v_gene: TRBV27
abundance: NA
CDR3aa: CASTAGLPYYNEQFF

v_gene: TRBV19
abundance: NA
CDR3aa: CASSMGRLYGYTF

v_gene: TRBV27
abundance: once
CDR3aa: CASTSPEAKYEQYF

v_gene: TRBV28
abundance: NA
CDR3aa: CASSLPAGAYQPQHF

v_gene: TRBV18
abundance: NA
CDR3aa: CASSPPVGYAGGGETQYF

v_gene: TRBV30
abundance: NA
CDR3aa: CAWSPRTRLQETQYF

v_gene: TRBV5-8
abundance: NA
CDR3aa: CASSLEFPSGGPGYEQYF

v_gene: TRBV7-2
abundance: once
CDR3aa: CASSLDAGGNEKLFF

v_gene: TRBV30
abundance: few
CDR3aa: CAWSVWGGYEKLFF

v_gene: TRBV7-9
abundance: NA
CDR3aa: CASSFRLPSGSDEQFF

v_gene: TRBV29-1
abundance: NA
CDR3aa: CSATTGGIYEQYF

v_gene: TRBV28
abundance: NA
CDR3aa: CASSPDRVKAQHF

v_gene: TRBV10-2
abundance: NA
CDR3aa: CASSESKLWGQPGQYF

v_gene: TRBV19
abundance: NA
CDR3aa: CASSMMGQSSGANVLTF